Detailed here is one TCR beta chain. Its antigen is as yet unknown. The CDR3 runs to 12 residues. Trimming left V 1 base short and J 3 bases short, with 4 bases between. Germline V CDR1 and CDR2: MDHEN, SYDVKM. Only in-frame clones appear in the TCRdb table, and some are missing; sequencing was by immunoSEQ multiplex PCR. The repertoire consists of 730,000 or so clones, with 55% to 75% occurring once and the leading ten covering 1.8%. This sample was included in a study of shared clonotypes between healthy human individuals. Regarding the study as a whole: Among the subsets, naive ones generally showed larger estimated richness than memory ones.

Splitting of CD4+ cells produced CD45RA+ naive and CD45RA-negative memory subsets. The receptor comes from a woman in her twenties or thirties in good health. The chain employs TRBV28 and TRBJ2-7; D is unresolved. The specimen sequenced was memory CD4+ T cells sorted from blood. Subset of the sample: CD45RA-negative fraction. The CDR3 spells CASSLSFYEQYF. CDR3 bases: TGTGCCAGCAGTTTATCTTTCTACGAGCAGTACTTC.